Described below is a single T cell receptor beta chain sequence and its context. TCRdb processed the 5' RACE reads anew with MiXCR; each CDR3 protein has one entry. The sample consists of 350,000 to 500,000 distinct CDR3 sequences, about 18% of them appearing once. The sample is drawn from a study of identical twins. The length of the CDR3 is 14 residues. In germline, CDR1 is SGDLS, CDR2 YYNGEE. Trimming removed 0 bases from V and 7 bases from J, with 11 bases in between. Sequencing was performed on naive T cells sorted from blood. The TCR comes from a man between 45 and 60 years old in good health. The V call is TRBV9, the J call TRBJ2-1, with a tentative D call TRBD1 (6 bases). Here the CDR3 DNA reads TGTGCCAGCAGCGTAGGGGGGCCGGGGAATGAGCAGTTCTTC. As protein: CASSVGGPGNEQFF.